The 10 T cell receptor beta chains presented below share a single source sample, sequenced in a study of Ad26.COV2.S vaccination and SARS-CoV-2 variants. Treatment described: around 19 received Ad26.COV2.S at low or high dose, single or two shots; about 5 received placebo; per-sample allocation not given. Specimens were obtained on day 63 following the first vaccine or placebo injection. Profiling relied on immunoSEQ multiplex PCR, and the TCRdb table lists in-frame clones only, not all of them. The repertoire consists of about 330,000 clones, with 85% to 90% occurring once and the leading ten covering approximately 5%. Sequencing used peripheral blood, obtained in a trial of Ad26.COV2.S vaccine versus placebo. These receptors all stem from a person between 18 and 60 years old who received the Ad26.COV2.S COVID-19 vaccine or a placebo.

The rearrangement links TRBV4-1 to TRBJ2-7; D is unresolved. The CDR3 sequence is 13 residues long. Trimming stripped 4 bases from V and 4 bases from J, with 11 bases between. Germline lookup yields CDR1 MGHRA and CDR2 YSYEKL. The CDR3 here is CASSLYDGYEQYF. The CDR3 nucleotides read TGCGCCAGCAGCCTGTACGACGGATACGAGCAGTACTTC.

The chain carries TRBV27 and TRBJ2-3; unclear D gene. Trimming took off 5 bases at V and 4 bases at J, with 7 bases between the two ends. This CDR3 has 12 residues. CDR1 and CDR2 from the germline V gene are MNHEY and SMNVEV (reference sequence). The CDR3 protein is CASSIGSDTQYF. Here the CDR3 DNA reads TGTGCCAGCAGTATAGGCTCAGATACGCAGTATTTT.

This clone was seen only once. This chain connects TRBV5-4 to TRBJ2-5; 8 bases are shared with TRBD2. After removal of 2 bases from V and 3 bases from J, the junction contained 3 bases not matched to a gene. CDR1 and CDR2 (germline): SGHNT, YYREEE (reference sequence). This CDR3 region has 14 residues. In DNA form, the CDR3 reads TGTGCCAGCAGCTTACCGGGACTAGAAGAGACCCAGTACTTC. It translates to CASSLPGLEETQYF.

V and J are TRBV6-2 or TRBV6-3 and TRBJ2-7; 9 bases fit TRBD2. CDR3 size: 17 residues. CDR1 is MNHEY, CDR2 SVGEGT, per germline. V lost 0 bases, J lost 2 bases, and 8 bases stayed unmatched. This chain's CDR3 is CASSYSTLASGAYEQYV. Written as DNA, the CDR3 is TGTGCCAGCAGTTACTCGACTCTGGCTAGCGGGGCCTACGAGCAGTACGTC.

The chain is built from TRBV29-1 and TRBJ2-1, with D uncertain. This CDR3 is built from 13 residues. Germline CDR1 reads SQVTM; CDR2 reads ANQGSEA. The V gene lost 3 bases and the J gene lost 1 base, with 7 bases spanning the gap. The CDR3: CSVEVGSYNEQFF. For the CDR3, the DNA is TGCAGCGTTGAGGTGGGGTCCTACAATGAGCAGTTCTTC.

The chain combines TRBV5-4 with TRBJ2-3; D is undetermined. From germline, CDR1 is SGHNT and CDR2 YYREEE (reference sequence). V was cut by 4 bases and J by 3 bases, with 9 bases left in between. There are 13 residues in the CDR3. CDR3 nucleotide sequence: TGTGCCAGCAGCACGGGCGGAACAGATACGCAGTATTTT. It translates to CASSTGGTDTQYF.

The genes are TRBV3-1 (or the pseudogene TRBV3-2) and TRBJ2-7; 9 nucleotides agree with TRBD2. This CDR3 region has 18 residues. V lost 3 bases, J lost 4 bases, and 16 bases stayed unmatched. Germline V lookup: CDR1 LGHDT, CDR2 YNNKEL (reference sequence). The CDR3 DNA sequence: TGTGCCAGCAGCCACCCCCGGGGTAAGCGGGAGGCGGGGTACGAGCAGTACGTC. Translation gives CASSHPRGKREAGYEQYV.

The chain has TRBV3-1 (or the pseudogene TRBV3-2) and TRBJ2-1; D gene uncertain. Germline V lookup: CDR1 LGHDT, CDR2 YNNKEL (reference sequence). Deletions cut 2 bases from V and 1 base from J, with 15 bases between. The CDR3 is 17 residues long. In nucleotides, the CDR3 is TGTGCCAGCAGCCAAAATCCCGCCACTCCTTCCTACAATGAGCAGTTCTTC. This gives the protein CASSQNPATPSYNEQFF.

In nucleotides, the CDR3 is TGTGCCAGCAGCTTGGCAGGGGTGAACACCGGGGAGCTGTTTTTT. Translated: CASSLAGVNTGELFF. V gene TRBV5-4 combines with J gene TRBJ2-2, with D perhaps TRBD1 (6 bases). V lost 0 bases to trimming and J lost 1 base, with 7 bases between them. CDR1 SGHNT and CDR2 YYREEE come from the germline V gene (reference sequence). The CDR3 is 15 amino acids.

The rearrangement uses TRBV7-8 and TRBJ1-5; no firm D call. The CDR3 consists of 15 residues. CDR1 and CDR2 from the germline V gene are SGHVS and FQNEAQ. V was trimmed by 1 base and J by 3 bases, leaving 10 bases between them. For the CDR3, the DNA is TGTGCCAGCAGCTTAGGGAGGTTCGCCAATCAGCCCCAGCATTTT. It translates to CASSLGRFANQPQHF.